The 11 T cell receptor beta chains below all came from one sample that was sequenced in a study of Ad26.COV2.S vaccination and SARS-CoV-2 variants. Indicated treatment: some 20 received Ad26.COV2.S at low or high dose, single or two shots; about 5 received placebo; per-sample allocation not given. All samples were drawn on day 63, counting from the first vaccine or placebo injection. Data came from immunoSEQ multiplex PCR; TCRdb stores just in-frame clones and leaves some out. Of over 400,000 clones listed, about 90% were seen once; the top ten hold about 4.5%. The material was peripheral blood, obtained in a trial of Ad26.COV2.S vaccine versus placebo. The receptors derive from a person between 18 and 65 years old who received the Ad26.COV2.S COVID-19 vaccine or a placebo.

V is TRBV28 and J is TRBJ2-3, with D possibly matching TRBD2 (6 bases). Per germline, CDR1 MDHEN and CDR2 SYDVKM. V lost 5 bases, J lost 1 base, and 13 bases lay in between. CDR3 length: 15 residues. The CDR3 bases are TGTGCCAGCAGTCAGGAGGGCATCGGCACAGATACGCAGTATTTT. As protein: CASSQEGIGTDTQYF.

The chain recombines TRBV9 with TRBJ2-7; 8 bases agree with TRBD2. CDR3 length: 14 amino acids. Germline V gene sequence: CDR1 SGDLS, CDR2 YYNGEE. V gave up 0 bases and J gave up 6 bases; unmatched junction bases: 5. The CDR3 region is CASSVGLAGREQYF. The CDR3 region has the DNA TGTGCCAGCAGCGTAGGGTTAGCGGGACGCGAGCAGTACTTC.

The chain links TRBV28 to TRBJ1-1; 7 bases match TRBD1. The ends lost 7 bases at V and 4 bases at J; junction bases unmatched: 15. The CDR3 covers 16 residues. Germline values: CDR1 MDHEN, CDR2 SYDVKM. CDR3 amino acids: CASITRGGISFTEAFF. Here the CDR3 DNA reads TGTGCCAGCATCACCAGGGGGGGGATTAGCTTCACTGAAGCTTTCTTT.

This clone was found once. The J gene is TRBJ2-7, the V gene TRBV2; D may be TRBD1 or TRBD2 (5 bases each). This CDR3 spans 13 amino acids. Germline-derived CDR1 and CDR2 are SNHLY and FYNNEI. V lost 4 bases and J lost 7, with 14 bases in between. For the CDR3, the DNA is TGTGCCAGCAGTGGGACTCCCCAGGGTGAGCAGTACTTC. Its protein product is CASSGTPQGEQYF.

The V gene is TRBV29-1, the J gene TRBJ2-5, with 8 bases fitting TRBD2. This CDR3 spans 17 amino acids. Germline CDR1 is SQVTM and CDR2 is ANQGSEA. V lost 0 bases, J lost 2 bases, and 11 bases stayed unmatched. The CDR3 region has the DNA TGCAGCGTTGAAGATCTAACTAGCGGCTATTCACAAGAGACCCAGTACTTC. Its translation is CSVEDLTSGYSQETQYF. The full variable domain, completed using reference TRBV29-1 and TRBJ2-5, is SAVISQKPSRDICQRGTSLTIQCQVDSQVTMMFWYRQQPGQSLTLIATANQGSEATYESGFVIDKFPISRPNLTFSTLTVSNMSPEDSSIYLCSVEDLTSGYSQETQYFGPGTRLLVL.

This clone appeared a single time. This chain's CDR3 is CASSGGLSNQPQHF. In DNA form, the CDR3 reads TGTGCCAGTAGTGGGGGGCTCAGCAATCAGCCCCAGCATTTT. J is TRBJ1-5 and V is TRBV19, with a tentative D call TRBD1 (6 bases). V lost 5 bases to trimming and J lost 1 base, with 9 bases between them. This CDR3 has 14 amino acids. CDR1 and CDR2 from the germline V gene are LNHDA and SQIVND (reference sequence). Full variable domain (remainder filled in from reference TRBV19 and TRBJ1-5): DGGITQSPKYLFRKEGQNVTLSCEQNLNHDAMYWYRQDPGQGLRLIYYSQIVNDFQKGDIAEGYSVSREKKESFPLTVTSAQKNPTAFYLCASSGGLSNQPQHFGDGTRLSIL.

V usage is TRBV28 and J usage is TRBJ2-7; 10 nucleotides line up with TRBD2. The J segment lost 0 bases and the V segment lost 3 bases, leaving 17 bases of the junction unmatched. The CDR3 is 20 residues long. The germline gives CDR1 MDHEN, CDR2 SYDVKM. As DNA, the CDR3 is TGTGCCAGCAGTTTCCAAAAAGGTTTCCCTAGCGGGAGAATCTCCTACGAGCAGTACTTC. Its translation is CASSFQKGFPSGRISYEQYF.

The J gene is TRBJ2-1, the V gene TRBV30, with D perhaps assigned TRBD1 or TRBD2 (5 bases each). Trimming took 2 bases from V and 7 from J, leaving 9 bases between them. The germline CDR1 and CDR2 sequences are GTSNPN and SVGIG (reference sequence). This CDR3 is 12 amino acids long. The CDR3 bases are TGTGCCTGGAGTAGAGGGGCAAATGAGCAGTTCTTC. Its protein is CAWSRGANEQFF.

The chain uses TRBV27 and TRBJ2-4; 8 bases map to TRBD2. The junction had 2 bases not matched to a gene; V was cut back by 2 bases and J by 5 bases. The CDR3 consists of 14 residues. Germline CDR1 and CDR2: MNHEY and SMNVEV (reference sequence). The CDR3 DNA reads as TGTGCCAGCAGTTTAACTAGCGGCCAAAACATTCAGTACTTC. Protein: CASSLTSGQNIQYF.

The chain employs TRBV27 and TRBJ1-5; 7 nucleotides line up with TRBD1. CDR3 length: 17 residues. Germline CDR1 and CDR2: MNHEY and SMNVEV (reference sequence). The V and J ends lost 4 bases and 0 bases, in that order; junction bases with no gene match: 9. The DNA for the CDR3 is TGTGCCAGCAGTTCCCTTCGGACAGGCTATAGCAATCAGCCCCAGCATTTT. Protein product: CASSSLRTGYSNQPQHF.

The chain carries TRBV5-8 and TRBJ1-1; 9 nucleotides agree with TRBD1. V lost 5 bases and J lost 4; bases outside the gene matches: 3. Germline CDR1 reads SGHTS; CDR2 reads YDEGEE. CDR3 length equals 13 residues. CDR3 nucleotides: TGTGCCAGCAGGGCGACAGGGGGCACTGAAGCTTTCTTT. It yields the protein CASRATGGTEAFF.